Listed below are T cell receptor beta chains from one sample, sequenced in a study of shared clonotypes between healthy human individuals. The method was immunoSEQ multiplex PCR; TCRdb's version includes in-frame clones alone and lacks a portion of them. The sample lists more than 2 million clones, 90% to 95% occurring once. Sequencing was performed on naive CD4+ T cells sorted from blood. The receptors originated from a man aged 18 to 29 in good health. The CDR3 runs from the conserved cysteine through the conserved F or W. Fields, in order: D gene, J gene, clone size, V gene, CDR3 DNA, CDR3 protein. D genes are given only for firm matches. The size of a clone is reported for some rows only, either as once, few or many, or as a class for expanded clones.

>NA|TRBJ2-5|NA|TRBV6-5
TGTGCCAGCAGTTACCGAGGGGTGGAGACCCAGTACTTC
CASSYRGVETQYF
>NA|TRBJ1-4|NA|TRBV29-1
TGCAGCGTCCCTGGGGGGGGTAGTAATGAAAAACTGTTTTTT
CSVPGGGSNEKLFF
>TRBD2|TRBJ2-2|NA|TRBV28
TGTGCCAGCAGAACTCAGGGACTACGAGCCGGGGAGCTGTTTTTT
CASRTQGLRAGELFF
>TRBD1|TRBJ2-1|NA|TRBV10-3
TGTGCCATCAGTAGCTCTAGGGGGACAGGGGTCAATGAGCAGTTCTTC
CAISSSRGTGVNEQFF
>TRBD1|TRBJ2-4|NA|TRBV4-1
TGCGCCAGCAGCCAAGTGAGTGACAGGGGGCGCGTCTCTGCCAAAAACATTCAGTACTTC
CASSQVSDRGRVSAKNIQYF
>NA|TRBJ1-1|once|TRBV6-4
TGTGCCAGCAGTGAGCAGCGGAACACTGAAGCTTTCTTT
CASSEQRNTEAFF
>NA|TRBJ2-7|NA|TRBV7-2
TGTGCCAGCAGCTTAGCGCTGGAAGTTACCTACGAGCAGTACTTC
CASSLALEVTYEQYF
>NA|TRBJ1-6|NA|TRBV19
TGTGCCAGTAGTACCACCTTGGGGGGAAATTCACCCCTCCACTTT
CASSTTLGGNSPLHF
>NA|TRBJ2-3|NA|TRBV10-1
TGCGCCAGCAGTGAGGGGTTAGCAGATACGCAGTATTTT
CASSEGLADTQYF
>NA|TRBJ1-1|NA|TRBV6-1
TGTGCCAGCCGAACCTGGACTCCCGGGGGGACTGAAGCTTTCTTT
CASRTWTPGGTEAFF
>NA|TRBJ2-1|NA|TRBV5-1
TGCGCCAGCAGCCTCATCTCCCGGGACTCGAACAATGAGCAGTTCTTC
CASSLISRDSNNEQFF
>TRBD1|TRBJ2-7|once|TRBV5-1
TGCGCCAGCAGCTCCCAGGGGAAGGGGGCTGACGAGCAGTACTTC
CASSSQGKGADEQYF
>NA|TRBJ2-5|NA|TRBV7-2
TGTGCCAGCAGCTTATTGAGTTTACTACAAGAGACCCAGTACTTC
CASSLLSLLQETQYF
>TRBD1|TRBJ1-2|NA|TRBV2
TGTGCCAGCAGCGGGACAGGGGGCTTGGGCTACACCTTC
CASSGTGGLGYTF
>NA|TRBJ2-7|NA|TRBV18
TGTGCCAGCTCACCATGGACAGAATCCTACGAGCAGTACTTC
CASSPWTESYEQYF
>TRBD1|TRBJ2-2|NA|TRBV10-1
TGCGCCAACCCGAAGTTACTAGGACAGGGGAGTGACACCGGGGAGCTGTTTTTT
CANPKLLGQGSDTGELFF
>TRBD2|TRBJ2-1|NA|TRBV7-2
TGTGCCAGCAGCCCCTGGACTAGCGGGGGGGGCTCCTACAATGAGCAGTTCTTC
CASSPWTSGGGSYNEQFF
>TRBD1|TRBJ1-2|NA|TRBV5-8
TGTGCCAGCAGCTTGGAGGGACAGGGGCACTATGGCTACACCTTC
CASSLEGQGHYGYTF
>NA|TRBJ2-7|once|TRBV15
TGTGCCACCAGCAGAGTCTATTGGCGGAGCTCCTACGAGCAGTACTTC
CATSRVYWRSSYEQYF
>NA|TRBJ1-4|NA|TRBV6-5
TGTGCCAGCAGCCTCCAGGGGTTCGGTGAAAAACTGTTTTTT
CASSLQGFGEKLFF
>TRBD1|TRBJ2-5|NA|TRBV4-1
TGCGCCAGCAGCCAAGGGACAGGTGACTTGAAGACCCAGTACTTC
CASSQGTGDLKTQYF
>NA|TRBJ1-1|NA|TRBV5-1
TGCGCCAGCAGCTTGGGTCAGGGCCTAGAGAACACTGAAGCTTTCTTT
CASSLGQGLENTEAFF
>NA|TRBJ2-7|NA|TRBV25-1
TGTGCCAGCAGTGAATATGGGGTCGAGCAGTACTTC
CASSEYGVEQYF
>NA|TRBJ1-2|few|TRBV10-1
TGCGCCAGCAGTCCCCGGGTAGAGGGTGGCTACACCTTC
CASSPRVEGGYTF
>TRBD2|TRBJ2-3|NA|TRBV9
TGTGCCAGCAGCGTAGTAGGGACTAGCGGGGGGAGCACAGATACGCAGTATTTT
CASSVVGTSGGSTDTQYF
>TRBD2|TRBJ2-1|NA|TRBV10-3
TGTGCCATCAGCGGGGGGACTTCGACGCCGAATGAGCAGTTCTTC
CAISGGTSTPNEQFF
>NA|TRBJ1-2|NA|TRBV28
TGTGCCAGCAGTTTTACCCAGGGAGGCTACACCTTC
CASSFTQGGYTF
>TRBD1|TRBJ2-7|NA|TRBV4-3
TGCGCCAGCAGCCAAGATCCGGGACAGGGCTCCTACGAGCAGTACTTC
CASSQDPGQGSYEQYF
>NA|TRBJ1-1|NA|TRBV6-6
TGTGCCAGCAGTTACATGGGGGCCGGAAACACTGAAGCTTTCTTT
CASSYMGAGNTEAFF
>TRBD1|TRBJ1-1|NA|TRBV2
TGTGCCAGCAGAGCAAGGACAGGAGGGAACACTGAAGCTTTCTTT
CASRARTGGNTEAFF
>NA|TRBJ1-4|NA|TRBV7-9
TGTGCCAGCAGCTTAGCGGGTAGAGAAGAAAAACTGTTTTTT
CASSLAGREEKLFF
>NA|TRBJ1-1|NA|TRBV5-1
TGCGCCAGCAGCCCTGAAACTATAGGGACTGAAGCTTTCTTT
CASSPETIGTEAFF
>NA|TRBJ2-3|NA|TRBV11-3
TGTGCCAGCAGCTTAGAACCGGATACGCAGTATTTT
CASSLEPDTQYF
>TRBD2|TRBJ2-1|NA|TRBV30
TGTGCCTGGAGTTCGACCCGGACTAGCGGGGGGGCCAATGAGCAGTTCTTC
CAWSSTRTSGGANEQFF
>TRBD1|TRBJ1-4|NA|TRBV10-3
TGTGCCATCAGTGAGACAGGGGGCGAGGAAAAACTGTTTTTT
CAISETGGEEKLFF
>TRBD1|TRBJ2-5|NA|TRBV4-1
TGCGCCAGCAGCCCCCAGGGACAGGCTACGTACCAAGAGACCCAGTACTTC
CASSPQGQATYQETQYF
>TRBD1|TRBJ2-7|NA|TRBV11-3
TGTGCCAGCAGCCCAGGACAGGGGCGTTCCTACGAGCAGTACTTC
CASSPGQGRSYEQYF
>TRBD2|TRBJ2-1|NA|TRBV6-5
TGTGCCAGCAGTTCAACTAGCGGGAGTGGTTCGGGTGAGCAGTTCTTC
CASSSTSGSGSGEQFF
>TRBD1|TRBJ2-7|NA|TRBV5-1
TGCGCCAGCAGCTTGGATGGACAGGGTCAATCCTACGAGCAGTACTTC
CASSLDGQGQSYEQYF
>TRBD1|TRBJ1-2|NA|TRBV27
TGTGCCAGCAGCCATTCCCGACAGGGCTTCGCTAACTATGGCTACACCTTC
CASSHSRQGFANYGYTF
>NA|TRBJ1-6|NA|TRBV21-1
TGTGCCAAGACTTCAAGGGACAGGGGGAATTCACCCCTCCACTTT
CAKTSRDRGNSPLHF
>NA|TRBJ2-1|NA|TRBV4-1
TGCGCCAGCAGCCAGCTTTGGGGGTCTTGGGAGCAGTTCTTC
CASSQLWGSWEQFF
>TRBD2|TRBJ2-1|few|TRBV10-2
TGCGCCAGCAGTGACGGACTAGCGGGGCACAATGAGCAGTTCTTC
CASSDGLAGHNEQFF
>TRBD1|TRBJ1-6|NA|TRBV10-2
TGCGCCAGCAGCGGACAGGAAAACTCACCCCTCCACTTT
CASSGQENSPLHF
>TRBD1|TRBJ2-1|NA|TRBV6-5
TGTGCCAGTTCTCGACAGGGAAGCTCCTACAATGAGCAGTTCTTC
CASSRQGSSYNEQFF
>NA|TRBJ2-2|NA|TRBV18
TGTGCCAGCTCTACAGGGTATCTCGGGGAGCTGTTTTTT
CASSTGYLGELFF
>NA|TRBJ1-6|NA|TRBV28
TGTGCCAGCAGGACCGCGCGGGAGGGCTCCTATAATTCACCCCTCCACTTT
CASRTAREGSYNSPLHF
>NA|TRBJ2-7|few|TRBV6-5
TGTGCCAGCAGTTCCAGGGGAGTATGGAGCGAGCAGTACTTC
CASSSRGVWSEQYF
>NA|TRBJ2-7|NA|TRBV5-1
TGCGCCAGCAGCTTGGAGCAGGGGGGCCCCTACGAGCAGTACTTC
CASSLEQGGPYEQYF
>NA|TRBJ1-1|NA|TRBV19
TGTGCCAGTAGCCATATCGGGGGCTGGAACACTGAAGCTTTCTTT
CASSHIGGWNTEAFF
>NA|TRBJ1-5|NA|TRBV11-2
TGTGCCAGCAGTCCGATAGGGAGCGGTCAGCCCCAGCATTTT
CASSPIGSGQPQHF
>TRBD2|TRBJ2-3|NA|TRBV30
TGTGCCTGGAGTGTCCCAGCGGGGGGCAGAGATACGCAGTATTTT
CAWSVPAGGRDTQYF
>NA|TRBJ1-1|NA|TRBV2
TGTGCCAGCAGTGAAAGACCGGCGAACACTGAAGCTTTCTTT
CASSERPANTEAFF
>NA|TRBJ2-7|NA|TRBV27
TGTGCCAGCAGTTTAAACCCTCCTGGGGGGGCAGACTACGAGCAGTACTTC
CASSLNPPGGADYEQYF
>TRBD1|TRBJ2-7|NA|TRBV29-1
TGCAGCGTTGAAGATCCGGGACAGGAATACTTC
CSVEDPGQEYF
>TRBD2|TRBJ2-3|NA|TRBV4-1
TGCGCCAGCAGCCAGCAGACTAGCGGGAGCACAGATACGCAGTATTTT
CASSQQTSGSTDTQYF
>NA|TRBJ2-5|NA|TRBV5-1
TGCGCCAGCAGCTCGGGGGTACAAGAGACCCAGTACTTC
CASSSGVQETQYF
>NA|TRBJ2-7|many|TRBV9
TGTGCCAGCAGCGTAGATCCCGGGGGCGGGAACGAGCAGTACTTC
CASSVDPGGGNEQYF
>NA|TRBJ1-2|NA|TRBV6-6
TGTGCCAGCAGTTACGGGCGGGACTATGGCTACACCTTC
CASSYGRDYGYTF
>NA|TRBJ1-2|few|TRBV7-2
TGTGCCAGCAGCTTTACGTTGGATATAAATGGCTACACCTTC
CASSFTLDINGYTF